Sequencing of this T cell receptor beta chain was carried out in a study of T-cell reconstitution after alpha-beta-depleted transplantation in children. The study, taken as a whole, reports: At the one-year point after transplant, T-cell counts and TCRbeta diversity were found to come mostly from T cells that had been newly produced. The high TCRbeta diversity at day 60 in some patients came from surviving recipient T cells and thymic progenitors. About two months after transplant, alpha-beta T cells reportedly came from several hundred expanded graft clones.

Between the trimmed V and J ends, which lost 4 bases and 5 bases, there was a span of 11 bases. CDR1 is SGHRS and CDR2 is YFSETQ in the germline V gene. CDR3 size: 13 residues. TCRbeta library construction was performed incorporating unique molecular identifiers. TCRdb re-called the PCR reads through MiXCR, storing one row per CDR3 protein. The sample has hundreds of thousands of distinct CDR3 sequences, about a tenth seen once. On this clonotype itself: Antigen: not known.

Sequenced here: PBMCs, sampled before TCRalphabeta/CD19-depleted stem cell transplant. This chain joins TRBV5-1 and TRBJ2-3, with D perhaps TRBD1 (5 bases). This TCR was sampled from a child younger than two with acute myeloid leukemia, due to receive a stem cell transplant. The CDR3 DNA follows: TGCGCCAGCAGCGTGCAAGGGGAAGATACGCAGTATTTT. Translating gives CASSVQGEDTQYF.